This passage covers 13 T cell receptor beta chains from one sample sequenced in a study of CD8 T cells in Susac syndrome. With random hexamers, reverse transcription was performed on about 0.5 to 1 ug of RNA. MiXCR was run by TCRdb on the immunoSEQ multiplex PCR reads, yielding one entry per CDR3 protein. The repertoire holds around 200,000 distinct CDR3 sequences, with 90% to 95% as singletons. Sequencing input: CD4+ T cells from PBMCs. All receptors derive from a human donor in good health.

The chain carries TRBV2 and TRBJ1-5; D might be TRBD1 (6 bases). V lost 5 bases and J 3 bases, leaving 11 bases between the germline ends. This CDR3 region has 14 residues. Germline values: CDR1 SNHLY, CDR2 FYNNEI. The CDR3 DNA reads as TGTGCCAGCAGTTATCAGGGGCCCAATCAGCCCCAGCATTTT. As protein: CASSYQGPNQPQHF.

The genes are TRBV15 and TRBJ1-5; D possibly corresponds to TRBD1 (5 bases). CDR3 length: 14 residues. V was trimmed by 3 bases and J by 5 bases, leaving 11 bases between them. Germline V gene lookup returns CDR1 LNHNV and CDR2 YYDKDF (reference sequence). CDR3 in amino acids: CATSSRAGDQPQHF. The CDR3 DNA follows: TGTGCCACCAGCAGCAGGGCGGGGGATCAGCCCCAGCATTTT.

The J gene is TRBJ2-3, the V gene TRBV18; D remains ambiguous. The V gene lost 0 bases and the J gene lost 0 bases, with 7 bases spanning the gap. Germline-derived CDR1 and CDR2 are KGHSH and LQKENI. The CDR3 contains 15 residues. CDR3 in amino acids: CASSPPSQSTDTQYF. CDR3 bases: TGTGCCAGCTCACCACCGAGTCAGAGCACAGATACGCAGTATTTT. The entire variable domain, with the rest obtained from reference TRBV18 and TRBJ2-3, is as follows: NAGVMQNPRHLVRRRGQEARLRCSPMKGHSHVYWYRQLPEEGLKFMVYLQKENIIDESGMPKERFSAEFPKEGPSILRIQQVVRGDSAAYFCASSPPSQSTDTQYFGPGTRLTVL.

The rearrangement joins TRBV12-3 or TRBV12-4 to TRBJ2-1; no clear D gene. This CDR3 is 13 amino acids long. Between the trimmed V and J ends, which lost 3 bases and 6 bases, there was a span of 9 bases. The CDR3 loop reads CASSFPGFNEQFF. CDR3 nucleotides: TGTGCCAGCAGTTTCCCCGGGTTCAATGAGCAGTTCTTC.

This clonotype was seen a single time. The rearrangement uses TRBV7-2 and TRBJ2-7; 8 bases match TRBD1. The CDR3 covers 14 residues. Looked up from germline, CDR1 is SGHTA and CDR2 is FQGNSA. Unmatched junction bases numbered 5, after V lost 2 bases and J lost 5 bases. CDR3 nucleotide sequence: TGTGCCAGCAGCTTATACAGGGGGAGCGACGAGCAGTACTTC. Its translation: CASSLYRGSDEQYF.

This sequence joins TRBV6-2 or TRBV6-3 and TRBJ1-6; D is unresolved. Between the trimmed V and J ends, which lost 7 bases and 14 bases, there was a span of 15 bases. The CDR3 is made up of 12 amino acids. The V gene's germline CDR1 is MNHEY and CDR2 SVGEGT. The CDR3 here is CASTGPFVSLHF. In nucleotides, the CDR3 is TGTGCCAGCACCGGACCCTTTGTATCCCTCCACTTT.

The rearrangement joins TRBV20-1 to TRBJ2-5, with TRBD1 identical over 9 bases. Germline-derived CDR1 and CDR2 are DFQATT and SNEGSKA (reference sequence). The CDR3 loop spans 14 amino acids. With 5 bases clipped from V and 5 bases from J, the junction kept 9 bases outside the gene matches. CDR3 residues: CSAPRDRVWETQYF. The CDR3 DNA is TGCAGTGCTCCCCGGGACAGGGTTTGGGAGACCCAGTACTTC.

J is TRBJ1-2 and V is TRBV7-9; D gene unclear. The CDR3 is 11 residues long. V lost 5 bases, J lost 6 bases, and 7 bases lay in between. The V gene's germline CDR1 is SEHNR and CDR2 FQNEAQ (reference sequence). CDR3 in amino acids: CASSRVDGYTF. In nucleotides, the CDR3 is TGTGCCAGCAGCAGGGTCGATGGCTACACCTTC.

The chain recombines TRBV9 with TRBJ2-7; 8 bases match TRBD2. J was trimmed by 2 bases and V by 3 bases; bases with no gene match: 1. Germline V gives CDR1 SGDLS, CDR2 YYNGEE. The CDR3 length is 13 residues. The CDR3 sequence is CASSAGGPYEQYF. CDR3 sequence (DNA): TGTGCCAGCAGCGCGGGAGGGCCCTACGAGCAGTACTTC.

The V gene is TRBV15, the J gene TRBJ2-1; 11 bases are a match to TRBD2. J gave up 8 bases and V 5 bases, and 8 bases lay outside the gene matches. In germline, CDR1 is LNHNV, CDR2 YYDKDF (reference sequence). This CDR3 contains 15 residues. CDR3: CATSERLAGWDEQFF. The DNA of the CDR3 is TGTGCCACCAGCGAACGACTAGCGGGGTGGGATGAGCAGTTCTTC.

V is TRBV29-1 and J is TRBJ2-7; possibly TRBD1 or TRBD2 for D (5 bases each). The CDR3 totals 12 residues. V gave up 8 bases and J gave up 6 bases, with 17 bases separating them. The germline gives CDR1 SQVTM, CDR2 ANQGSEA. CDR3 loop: CSSSGQGREQYF. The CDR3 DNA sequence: TGCAGCTCATCGGGGCAGGGTCGCGAGCAGTACTTC.

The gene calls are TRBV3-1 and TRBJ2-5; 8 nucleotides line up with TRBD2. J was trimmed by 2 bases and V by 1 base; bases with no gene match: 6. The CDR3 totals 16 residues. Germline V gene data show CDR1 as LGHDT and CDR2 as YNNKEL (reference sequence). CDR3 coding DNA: TGTGCCAGCAGCCAAGGCCCCCTAGCGGGTCAAGAGACCCAGTACTTC. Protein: CASSQGPLAGQETQYF.

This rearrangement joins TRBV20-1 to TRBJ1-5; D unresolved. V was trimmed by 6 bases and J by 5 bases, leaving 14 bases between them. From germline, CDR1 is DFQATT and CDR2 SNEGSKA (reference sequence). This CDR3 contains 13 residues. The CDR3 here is CSASFGVDQPQHF. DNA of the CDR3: TGCAGTGCGTCTTTTGGAGTCGATCAGCCCCAGCATTTT.